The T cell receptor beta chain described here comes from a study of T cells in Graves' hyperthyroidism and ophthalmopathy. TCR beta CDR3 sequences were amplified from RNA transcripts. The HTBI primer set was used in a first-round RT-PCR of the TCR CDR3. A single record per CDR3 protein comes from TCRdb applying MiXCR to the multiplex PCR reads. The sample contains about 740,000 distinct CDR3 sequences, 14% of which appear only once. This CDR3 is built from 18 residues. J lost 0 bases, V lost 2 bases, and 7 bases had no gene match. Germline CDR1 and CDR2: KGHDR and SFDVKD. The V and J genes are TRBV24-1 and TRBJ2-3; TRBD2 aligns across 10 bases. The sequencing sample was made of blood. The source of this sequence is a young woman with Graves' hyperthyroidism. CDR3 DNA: TGTGCCACCAGTGATTGGAGGCTAGCGGGGGACAGCACAGATACGCAGTATTTT. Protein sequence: CATSDWRLAGDSTDTQYF.